Shown below are 3 T cell receptor beta chains from a single sample sequenced in a study of response to subunit inactivated influenza vaccine. MiXCR, run by TCRdb on the RT-PCR reads, gives a single entry per CDR3 protein. This sample has fewer than 200,000 distinct CDR3 sequences, with around 9.2% found just once. Sequencing was performed on non-naive T cells sorted from PBMCs, taken on the day of vaccination. The receptors stem from a man aged 45 to 65 who received an inactivated influenza vaccine.

This clonotype was seen a few times. The chain recombines TRBV6-5 with TRBJ2-7, with D possibly matching TRBD1 (6 bases). Germline lookup yields CDR1 MNHEY and CDR2 SVGAGI. This CDR3 comprises 12 residues. V lost 9 bases, J lost 7 bases, and 16 bases lay in between. CDR3 residues: CARNRVVEEQYF. Written as DNA, the CDR3 is TGTGCCAGGAACAGGGTGGTAGAAGAGCAGTACTTC.

This clonotype has only a few counts. The J gene is TRBJ2-2, the V gene TRBV20-1; 7 positions agree with TRBD2. Germline lookup yields CDR1 DFQATT and CDR2 SNEGSKA (reference sequence). After removal of 0 bases from V and 3 bases from J, the junction contained 7 bases not matched to a gene. CDR3 size: 16 residues. The CDR3 reads CSARDAEGRDTGELFF. Here the CDR3 DNA reads TGCAGTGCTAGAGATGCGGAGGGGAGGGACACCGGGGAGCTGTTTTTT.

The chain has TRBV5-6 and TRBJ2-7; D could derive from TRBD1 or TRBD2 (5 bases each). The V gene's germline CDR1 is SGHDT and CDR2 YYEEEE. The V and J ends lost 0 bases and 5 bases respectively, with 12 bases between them. This CDR3 has 14 amino acids. CDR3 nucleotides: TGTGCCAGCAGCTTGGAGGGGACGGATAACGAGCAGTACTTC. It specifies CASSLEGTDNEQYF.